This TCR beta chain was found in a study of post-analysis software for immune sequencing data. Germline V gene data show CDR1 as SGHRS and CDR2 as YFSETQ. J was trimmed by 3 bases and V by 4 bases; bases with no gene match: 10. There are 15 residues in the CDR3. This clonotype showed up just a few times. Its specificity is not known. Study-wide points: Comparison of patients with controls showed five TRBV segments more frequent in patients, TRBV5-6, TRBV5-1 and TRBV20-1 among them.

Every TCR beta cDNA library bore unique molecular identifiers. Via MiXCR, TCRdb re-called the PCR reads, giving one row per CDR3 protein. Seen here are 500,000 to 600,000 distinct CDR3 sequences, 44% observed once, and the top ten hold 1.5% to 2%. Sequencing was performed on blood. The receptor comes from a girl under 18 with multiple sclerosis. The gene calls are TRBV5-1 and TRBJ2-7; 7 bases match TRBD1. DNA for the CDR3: TGCGCCAGCAGCCCACGACAGGGACCCTTCTACGAGCAGTACTTC. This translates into CASSPRQGPFYEQYF.